This T cell receptor (beta chain) comes out of a study of T cell responses to AZD1222 COVID-19 vaccine. Generated by immunoSEQ multiplex PCR, the TCRdb table keeps only in-frame clones and is missing some. The data contain about 48,000 clones, 80% to 90% of them singletons. Germline values: CDR1 SGHDN, CDR2 FVKESK. V was pared by 4 bases and J by 5 bases, with 17 bases between. CDR3 length: 16 residues. The sequencing here drew on peripheral blood, taken 28 days after the second AZD1222 dose. The rearrangement joins TRBV14 to TRBJ2-2, with D possibly being TRBD2 (6 bases). The receptor was derived from an adult who received the AZD1222 COVID-19 vaccine. CDR3 amino acids: CASSPRGWGGTGELFF. CDR3 sequence (DNA): TGTGCCAGCAGCCCCCGGGGCTGGGGAGGAACCGGGGAGCTGTTTTTT.